Listed here are 18 T cell receptor beta chains from one sample, sequenced in a study of T cells in Graves' hyperthyroidism and ophthalmopathy (dated by TCRdb to between 2018 and 2020). Libraries were constructed by multiplex PCR. Sequencing used an Illumina HiSeq 2000. The TCR beta CDR3 regions were amplified from RNA transcripts. The first round of RT-PCR for the TCR CDR3 was performed with the HTBI primer set and the Qiagen OneStep RT-PCR kit. The public reads were reprocessed in TCRdb via fastp at Q25 and MiXCR, keeping in-frame beta chains. Each CDR3 protein appears once, grouped with its most common genes and DNA. The sample includes about 700,000 distinct CDR3 sequences, with around 13% observed a single time. The ten largest make up more than 8.5% of the sample. The sample comprised blood. These receptors originate from a woman under 30 with Graves' hyperthyroidism.

This clonotype has a count of ten or more. The chain couples TRBV28 to TRBJ2-7; D is possibly TRBD1 (6 bases). Germline CDR1 and CDR2: MDHEN and SYDVKM. This CDR3 region has 15 residues. The V gene lost 6 bases and the J gene lost 7 bases, with 22 bases spanning the gap. CDR3 coding DNA: TGTGCCAGCAGCCGACCAGGCCAGGGGACCTTGGAGCAGTACTTC. Its translation is CASSRPGQGTLEQYF.

The chain carries TRBV9 and TRBJ2-1; D is unresolved. The CDR3 has 13 residues. The V gene's germline CDR1 is SGDLS and CDR2 YYNGEE. Trimming stripped 2 bases from V and 4 bases from J, with 7 bases between. CDR3 loop: CASSVQLYNEQFF. DNA for the CDR3: TGTGCCAGCAGCGTTCAGCTTTACAATGAGCAGTTCTTC.

CDR3 in amino acids: CASNFEGGKQFF. CDR3 DNA sequence: TGTGCCAGTAATTTTGAGGGGGGGAAGCAGTTCTTC. The chain recombines TRBV19 with TRBJ2-1, with D possibly matching TRBD2 (7 bases). The CDR3 length is 12 residues. Germline V gene lookup returns CDR1 LNHDA and CDR2 SQIVND (reference sequence). The V end was cut by 7 bases, the J end by 11 bases, with 15 bases between.

V gene TRBV10-1 combines with J gene TRBJ2-3; 7 nucleotides match TRBD2. The CDR3 length is 17 residues. CDR1 and CDR2 (germline): WNHNN, SYGVQD (reference sequence). Trimming at V came to 3 bases and at J to 6 bases, leaving 15 bases not matched to a gene. The CDR3 here is CASSDASWIGRGDTQYF. The DNA of the CDR3 is TGCGCCAGCAGTGATGCCTCCTGGATAGGGCGGGGGGATACGCAGTATTTT.

This chain links TRBV7-3 with TRBJ2-3, with 7 nucleotides matching TRBD2. Germline V CDR1 and CDR2: SGHTA, FQGTGA. With 0 bases clipped from V and 6 bases from J, the junction kept 6 bases outside the gene matches. This CDR3 spans 15 amino acids. As DNA, the CDR3 is TGTGCCAGCAGCTTAACGGGCGGGAGACCTGATACGCAGTATTTT. Translating it yields CASSLTGGRPDTQYF.

This clonotype was seen a handful of times. The J gene is TRBJ2-1, the V gene TRBV6-6, with 10 bases matching TRBD2. CDR1 MNHNY and CDR2 SVGAGI come from the germline V gene (reference sequence). Losses at the gene ends were 0 bases for V and 7 bases for J; bases not matched to a gene: 6. The CDR3 is 16 residues long. As DNA, the CDR3 is TGTGCCAGCAGTTACTCTCCTAGCGGGAGATTAAATGAGCAGTTCTTC. Residues: CASSYSPSGRLNEQFF.

This clonotype was picked up many times. V is TRBV20-1 and J is TRBJ1-2; weak D call: TRBD1 (6 bases). The V end lost 0 bases, the J end lost 7 bases, and 24 bases lay between the germline ends. The germline V gene encodes CDR1 DFQATT and CDR2 SNEGSKA (reference sequence). The CDR3 totals 17 residues. Here the CDR3 reads CSARDLVAGDGSSGYTF. The CDR3 region has the DNA TGCAGTGCTAGAGATTTAGTGGCAGGGGACGGTTCGAGTGGCTACACCTTC.

This clonotype was seen many times. This sequence joins TRBV28 and TRBJ2-3; D ambiguous. Germline CDR1 and CDR2: MDHEN and SYDVKM. V lost 6 bases and J lost 8, with 9 bases in between. This CDR3 spans 11 amino acids. CDR3 sequence (DNA): TGTGCCAGCAGCTTACTCGGTACGCAGTATTTT. This sequence encodes CASSLLGTQYF.

Turning to this clonotype: Compared with germline, one end of the junction differs, possibly owing to a read error. CDR3 loop: CASSFFSNTEAFF. The CDR3 DNA sequence: TGTGCCAGCAGTTTTTTTTCGAACACTGAGGCTTTCTTT. The genes are TRBV28 and TRBJ1-1; D gene unclear. Germline loops: CDR1 MDHEN, CDR2 SYDVKM. The CDR3 covers 13 residues. Full variable domain (missing parts from reference TRBV28 and TRBJ1-1): DVKVTQSSRYLVKRTGEKVFLECVQDMDHENMFWYRQDPGLGLRLIYFSYDVKMKEKGDIPEGYSVSREKKERFSLILESASTNQTSMYLCASSFFSNTEAFFGQGTRLTVV.

Ten or more counts support this clonotype. The rearrangement joins TRBV20-1 to TRBJ1-1, with D hard to call. The germline CDR1 and CDR2 sequences are DFQATT and SNEGSKA (reference sequence). The V gene lost 4 bases and the J gene lost 2 bases, with 8 bases spanning the gap. The length of the CDR3 is 12 residues. CDR3 sequence: CSATGKNTEAFF. The DNA of the CDR3 is TGCAGTGCTACCGGAAAAAACACTGAAGCTTTCTTT.

The chain is built from TRBV4-3 and TRBJ1-3; D unclear. Germline V gene sequence: CDR1 LGHNA, CDR2 YSLEER. Between the trimmed V and J ends, which lost 0 bases and 0 bases, there was a span of 9 bases. The CDR3 contains 16 residues. The CDR3 sequence: CASSQDRHSSGNTIYF. Written as DNA, the CDR3 is TGCGCCAGCAGCCAAGATAGACACAGCTCTGGAAACACCATATATTTT.

A remark on this clonotype: One end of the junction does not line up with germline, which may come from a read error. This chain connects TRBV28 to TRBJ1-1, with D unresolved. The CDR3 length is 13 residues. CDR1 is MDHEN and CDR2 is SYDVKM in the germline V gene. The CDR3 loop reads CASSLTLNTEASF. CDR3 in DNA: TGTGCCAGCAGTTTGACCCTAAACACTGAAGCTTCCTTT.

The gene calls are TRBV20-1 and TRBJ2-5, with D perhaps being TRBD1 or TRBD2 (5 bases each). Trimming removed 7 bases from V and 1 base from J, with 10 bases in between. CDR3 length: 12 amino acids. Germline-derived CDR1 and CDR2 are DFQATT and SNEGSKA (reference sequence). The chain's CDR3 is CSVWGSQETQYF. Here the CDR3 DNA reads TGCAGTGTGTGGGGGAGCCAAGAGACCCAGTACTTC.

This clonotype was counted between two and nine times. CDR3 in DNA: TGTGCCAGCAGCCAAGCGTCCCTAAACACAAATGAGCAGTTCTTC. Translation gives CASSQASLNTNEQFF. V usage is TRBV14 and J usage is TRBJ2-1; the D is unclear. This CDR3 is built from 15 residues. V lost 1 base and J lost 7, with 14 bases in between. Looked up from germline, CDR1 is SGHDN and CDR2 is FVKESK.

V gene TRBV4-1 combines with J gene TRBJ2-4, with a tentative D call TRBD1 (6 bases). Trimming stripped 0 bases from V and 0 bases from J, with 21 bases between. Germline CDR1 MGHRA, CDR2 YSYEKL. The CDR3 consists of 20 residues. The DNA for the CDR3 is TGCGCCAGCAGCCAAGATCCTCCCTCCGGACAGACCTTAGCCAAAAACATTCAGTACTTC. Translation: CASSQDPPSGQTLAKNIQYF.

In its sample, this clonotype was seen a few times. The chain recombines TRBV24-1 with TRBJ2-3; 8 bases map to TRBD1. The CDR3 has 16 residues. Per germline, CDR1 KGHDR and CDR2 SFDVKD. The V and J ends lost 1 base and 4 bases, in that order; junction bases with no gene match: 6. CDR3 region: CATSDFPRGPADTQYF. The CDR3 DNA follows: TGTGCCACCAGTGATTTCCCCAGGGGGCCGGCAGATACGCAGTATTTT.

This clonotype was counted only a few times. Here the CDR3 reads CASSVGASGPMDTQYF. CDR3 coding DNA: TGTGCCAGCAGCGTAGGGGCTAGCGGGCCCATGGATACGCAGTATTTT. The chain joins TRBV9 to TRBJ2-3; 8 bases align to TRBD2. Per the germline V gene, CDR1 is SGDLS and CDR2 is YYNGEE. The junction had 9 bases not matched to a gene; V was cut back by 0 bases and J by 6 bases. This CDR3 spans 16 amino acids. Together with reference TRBV9 and TRBJ2-3, the CDR3 gives the full variable domain: DSGVTQTPKHLITATGQRVTLRCSPRSGDLSVYWYQQSLDQGLQFLIQYYNGEERAKGNILERFSAQQFPDLHSELNLSSLELGDSALYFCASSVGASGPMDTQYFGPGTRLTVL.

This clonotype has at least ten counts. The chain couples TRBV7-9 to TRBJ2-3; D might be TRBD2 (5 bases). Trimming removed 5 bases at V and 4 bases at J, with 16 bases between. CDR3 length equals 15 residues. The V gene's germline CDR1 is SEHNR and CDR2 FQNEAQ (reference sequence). As DNA, the CDR3 is TGTGCCAGCAGCCCCTCTGAGGGCCCCCCAGATACGCAGTATTTT. Translation gives CASSPSEGPPDTQYF.